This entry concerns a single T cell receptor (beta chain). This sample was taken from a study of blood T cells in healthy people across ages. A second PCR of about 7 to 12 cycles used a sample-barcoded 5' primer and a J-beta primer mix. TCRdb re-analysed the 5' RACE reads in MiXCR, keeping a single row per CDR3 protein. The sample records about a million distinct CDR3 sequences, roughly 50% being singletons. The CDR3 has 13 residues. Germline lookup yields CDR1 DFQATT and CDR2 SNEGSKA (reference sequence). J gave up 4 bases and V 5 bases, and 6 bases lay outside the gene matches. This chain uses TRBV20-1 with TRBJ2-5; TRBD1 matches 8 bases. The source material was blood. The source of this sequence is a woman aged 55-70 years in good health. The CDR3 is CSADRGAGETQYF. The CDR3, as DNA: TGCAGTGCTGACAGGGGCGCGGGAGAGACCCAGTACTTC.